The rows below give T cell receptor beta chains drawn from one sample of a study of tumor and adjacent non-tumor tissue in lung cancer. Each CDR3 protein is one row after TCRdb ran MiXCR on the multiplex PCR reads. The sample has over 80,000 distinct CDR3 sequences; around 76% are singletons. Material: distant non-tumor lung tissue. These receptors all come from a woman between 45 and 65 years old with non-small cell lung cancer. The CDR3 runs from the conserved cysteine through the conserved F or W. Fields, in order: J gene, clone size, V gene, D gene, CDR3 protein, CDR3 DNA. D genes are given only for firm matches. Some rows mark clone size as missing; the rest say once, few, many or name a class of expanded clone.

TRBJ2-3	-	TRBV4-2	-	CASRHTSGRVIGRDTQYF	TGTGCCAGCAGGCATACCTCCGGCAGGGTAATCGGTAGAGATACGCAGTATTTT
TRBJ1-4	-	TRBV29-1	-	CSVRPETGLNEKLLF	TGCAGCGTCAGACCCGAGACAGGTCTCAATGAGAAACTGCTTTTT
TRBJ2-7	-	TRBV11-2	TRBD2	CASSLNSGEHYF	TGTGCCAGTAGCTTAAACAGCGGGGAGCATTACTTC
TRBJ2-7	few	TRBV12-3/TRBV12-4	TRBD1	CAGSLRGPYEQYF	TGTGCCGGCAGTTTAAGGGGGCCCTACGAGCAGTACTTC
TRBJ1-2	-	TRBV28	-	CASRTGRTGYTF	TGTGCCAGCAGGACCGGCAGGACCGGCTACACCTTC
TRBJ2-2	-	TRBV29-1	TRBD2	CSVEGLASGSRRANTGELFF	TGCAGCGTTGAAGGGTTGGCTAGCGGGAGTCGAAGGGCGAACACCGGGGAGCTGTTTTTT
TRBJ2-5	few	TRBV29-1	-	CSVVTGGLQETQYF	TGCAGCGTAGTCACTGGTGGACTGCAAGAGACCCAGTACTTC
TRBJ2-1	-	TRBV29-1	-	CSVEGVGTGEQFF	TGCAGCGTTGAGGGGGTTGGGACGGGTGAGCAGTTCTTC
TRBJ2-7	many	TRBV20-1	TRBD2	CSARPTSASYEQYF	TGCAGTGCTAGACCGACTAGCGCGAGCTACGAGCAGTACTTC
TRBJ1-1	-	TRBV29-1	-	CSVEGTRYAEAFF	TGCAGCGTCGAGGGTACGAGGTACGCTGAAGCTTTCTTT
TRBJ2-2	-	TRBV12-3/TRBV12-4	TRBD2	CVGRTGLAGFGGELFF	TGTGTCGGCAGGACTGGACTAGCGGGTTTTGGCGGGGAGCTGTTTTTT
TRBJ2-5	-	TRBV10-3	TRBD1	CAISPGGRGIGRETQYF	TGTGCCATCAGCCCAGGGGGACGGGGAATAGGGAGAGAGACCCAGTACTTC
TRBJ2-2	-	TRBV5-1	-	CASSTGANTGEPFF	TGCGCCAGTAGCACGGGGGCGAACACCGGGGAGCCGTTTTTC
TRBJ1-5	once	TRBV12-3/TRBV12-4	-	CASKGRLNQPQHF	TGTGCCAGCAAGGGCAGGTTGAATCAGCCCCAGCATTTT
TRBJ1-5	once	TRBV27	TRBD1	CASSPRGQLNQPQHF	TGTGCCAGCAGTCCCCGGGGACAGCTCAATCAGCCCCAGCATTTT
TRBJ2-1	once	TRBV4-1	-	CASSQIQVKFLQFF	TGCGCCAGCAGTCAAATTCAGGTGAAGTTCTTGCAGTTCTTC
TRBJ1-1	-	TRBV21-1	-	CRPNTEAFF	TGTCGGCCCAACACTGAAGCTTTCTTT
TRBJ1-3	-	TRBV4-2	TRBD1	CASSQEDRGGNTIYF	TGTGCCAGCAGCCAAGAAGACAGGGGTGGAAACACCATATATTTT
TRBJ2-2	-	TRBV6-5	TRBD1	CSSSYSGGAIGELFF	TGTTCCAGCAGTTACTCAGGGGGAGCCATCGGGGAGCTGTTTTTT
TRBJ2-2	-	TRBV20-1	TRBD2	CSARDAPAGETGELVF	TGCAGTGCTAGAGATGCACCAGCGGGAGAGACCGGGGAGCTGGTTTTT
TRBJ2-7	-	TRBV29-1	TRBD2	CSVEVVSGAPGAEQYF	TGCAGCGTTGAAGTGGTTAGCGGGGCCCCAGGGGCCGAGCAGTACTTC
TRBJ2-1	-	TRBV29-1	-	CSAERPSGVQLVNEQFF	TGCAGCGCTGAACGCCCCTCAGGGGTGCAATTGGTCAATGAGCAGTTCTTC
TRBJ1-4	-	TRBV6-1	TRBD1	CASNATGVEGEKLFF	TGTGCCAGCAATGCGACAGGGGTTGAAGGCGAAAAACTGTTTTTT
TRBJ1-5	once	TRBV4-1	TRBD1	CASSQVPGGGNQPQFF	TGCGCCAGCAGCCAAGTTCCGGGAGGGGGCAATCAGCCCCAGTTTTTT
TRBJ2-1	-	TRBV5-1	-	CASIGGDYFTGSYNEQSF	TGCGCCAGCATAGGGGGGGACTACTTCACTGGCTCCTACAATGAGCAGTCCTTC
TRBJ2-4	-	TRBV12-3/TRBV12-4	TRBD2	CASIFWREGRDIQYF	TGTGCCAGCATTTTCTGGAGGGAGGGCCGGGACATTCAGTACTTC
TRBJ2-6	-	TRBV6-1	-	CGSRVTGNGAYVLTF	TGTGGCAGCAGAGTTACAGGGAATGGGGCCTACGTCCTAACTTTC
TRBJ2-7	-	TRBV2	TRBD1	CASSDRGTGPWEQYF	TGTGCCAGCAGTGATAGAGGGACAGGGCCCTGGGAGCAGTACTTC
TRBJ2-1	-	TRBV12-5	-	CTSGPGSRGGNEQFF	TGTACTAGTGGTCCAGGAAGCAGGGGTGGGAATGAGCAGTTCTTC
TRBJ2-7	-	TRBV29-1	-	CSVLSAIGTYEQYF	TGCAGCGTTCTCTCAGCGATTGGCACCTACGAGCAGTATTTC
TRBJ2-1	-	TRBV20-1	-	CSASGGLTYNEHFF	TGCAGTGCTAGCGGGGGTCTGACCTACAATGAGCATTTCTTC
TRBJ1-2	-	TRBV6-1	-	CASVADPYGYTF	TGTGCCAGCGTGGCAGACCCTTATGGCTACACCTTC
TRBJ2-7	-	TRBV29-1	TRBD1	CSVEKGTGGDYEQYF	TGTAGCGTTGAAAAGGGGACAGGGGGGGACTACGAGCAGTACTTC
TRBJ2-3	many	TRBV24-1	-	CATSDSRIAYDTSTDTQYF	TGTGCCACCAGTGATTCCCGGATAGCGTATGATACTAGCACAGATACGCAGTATTTT
TRBJ1-2	-	TRBV10-2	TRBD1	CASSSGGDHYTF	TGCGCCAGCAGTTCAGGGGGCGACCACTACACCTTC
TRBJ2-2	-	TRBV6-5	-	CASSSGAEYSTGELLF	TGTGCCAGCAGCTCCGGGGCAGAATACTCCACTGGGGAGCTGCTTTTT
TRBJ1-4	many	TRBV4-1	-	CASSLTGLPNEKLFF	TGCGCCAGCAGTCTAACGGGACTGCCTAATGAAAAACTGTTTTTT
TRBJ2-3	many	TRBV5-1	TRBD2	CASISGLAGRLGTDTQYF	TGCGCCAGCATCTCCGGACTAGCGGGAAGACTGGGGACAGATACGCAGTATTTT
TRBJ2-1	-	TRBV6-2/TRBV6-3	-	CASSSDGHNEQFF	TGTGCCAGCAGCTCAGACGGACACAATGAGCAGTTCTTC
TRBJ2-4	-	TRBV12-3/TRBV12-4	-	CASSLGAVDGAPNYF	TGTGCCAGCAGTCTAGGAGCAGTAGACGGTGCGCCAAATTACTTC
TRBJ1-5	-	TRBV29-1	-	CSVDSWVRNQPQHF	TGCAGCGTTGATTCGTGGGTTCGAAATCAGCCCCAGCATTTT
TRBJ1-2	-	TRBV6-5	-	CASSSGQGGRKGYTF	TGTGCCAGCAGCTCCGGGCAGGGCGGTAGGAAAGGATACACCTTC
TRBJ2-5	-	TRBV4-1	-	CASNQEGTGRETQYF	TGCGCCAGTAACCAAGAAGGGACGGGAAGAGAGACCCAGTACTTC
TRBJ1-6	-	TRBV4-1	-	CTSSHPEGNNSHLHF	TGCACCAGCAGCCATCCGGAGGGTAATAATTCACATCTCCACTTT
TRBJ2-1	-	TRBV4-2	-	CASSQGLVEYNNDWFF	TGTGCCAGCAGCCAAGGTTTAGTGGAATACAACAATGATTGGTTCTTC
TRBJ2-3	-	TRBV6-6	-	CASNAKGHTDAQYF	TGTGCCAGCAATGCCAAGGGACACACAGATGCGCAGTATTTT
TRBJ1-4	-	TRBV12-1	-	CASSWGQIPTNEKLFF	TGTGCCAGTAGCTGGGGACAGATACCAACTAATGAAAAACTGTTTTTT
TRBJ2-3	-	TRBV24-1	-	CATSDLQYGSTDTQYF	TGTGCCACCAGTGATTTGCAATACGGGAGCACAGATACGCAGTATTTT
TRBJ1-5	once	TRBV28	-	CARTERWQGNQPQHF	TGTGCCAGGACCGAAAGGTGGCAGGGTAATCAGCCCCAGCACTTT
TRBJ1-5	-	TRBV20-1	-	CRALTAGAGGYQPQHF	TGCAGAGCCCTAACCGCGGGGGCGGGTGGGTATCAGCCCCAGCATTTT
TRBJ1-3	-	TRBV5-6	-	CASSLFIGTGNTIYF	TGTGCCAGCAGCCTATTCATAGGCACTGGAAACACCATATATTTT
TRBJ2-1	many	TRBV7-2	-	CASKPSGAERGEQFF	TGTGCCAGCAAACCTTCGGGGGCGGAGAGGGGTGAGCAGTTCTTC
TRBJ2-1	-	TRBV11-2	TRBD2	CVSSLSSGEQFF	TGTGTCAGCAGCTTAAGTAGCGGGGAGCAGTTCTTC
TRBJ2-5	-	TRBV6-1	-	CARGRDTEYF	TGTGCACGCGGCCGGGACACGGAGTACTTC
TRBJ2-6	-	TRBV29-1	-	CCVETSGVNVLTF	TGCTGCGTTGAGACCTCTGGGGTCAACGTCCTGACTTTC
TRBJ1-1	-	TRBV29-1	-	CSVEVQWQQKTEAFF	TGCAGCGTTGAAGTTCAGTGGCAGCAGAAAACTGAAGCTTTCTTT
TRBJ2-1	few	TRBV18	-	CASSPFLDEQFF	TGTGCCAGCTCACCCTTTCTGGATGAGCAGTTCTTC